This T cell receptor (beta chain) was recovered during a study of blood T cell repertoires in COVID-19. The wider study: Sites across the United States, Italy and Spain contributed samples from acute and convalescent COVID-19. From T cells, B-cell-depleted T cells, or PBMCs came the material, which was cDNA or gDNA.

The CDR3 length is 13 residues. V lost 4 bases and J lost 5, with 12 bases in between. From germline, CDR1 is SGHRS and CDR2 YFSETQ. Some clones are missing from TCRdb's copy, which holds only in-frame ones; the method was immunoSEQ multiplex PCR. The sample consists of more than 150,000 clones, roughly four fifths of them appearing once. The origin of this receptor is a woman aged 40 to 50 with acute or convalescent COVID-19. Sequencing was carried out using peripheral blood. The chain recombines TRBV5-1 with TRBJ1-1; the D is unclear. CDR3 sequence (DNA): TGCGCCAGCAGCCCCGTTCCGGGTACTGAAGCTTTCTTT. Translated, it gives CASSPVPGTEAFF.